What follows are 30 T cell receptor beta chains derived from one specimen sequenced in a study of blood T cell repertoires in COVID-19. The assay was immunoSEQ multiplex PCR, and TCRdb's table has in-frame clones only and misses some. The repertoire holds approximately 170,000 clones, with around 82% as singletons. Sequencing was done on a sample of peripheral blood. These receptors originate from a human donor with acute or convalescent COVID-19. The donor label of this sample is uncertain.

V usage is TRBV19 and J usage is TRBJ1-5, with 7 bases matching TRBD1. The ends lost 5 bases at V and 0 bases at J; junction bases unmatched: 7. The CDR3 runs to 16 residues. Germline values: CDR1 LNHDA, CDR2 SQIVND (reference sequence). For the CDR3, the DNA is TGTGCCAGTAGTCCCACCCAGGGGGTTAGCAATCAGCCCCAGCATTTT. Translating it yields CASSPTQGVSNQPQHF.

This chain links TRBV10-1 with TRBJ1-1, with 7 nucleotides matching TRBD1. CDR3 length equals 13 residues. Trimming cost V 3 bases and J 4 bases; bases outside gene matches: 2. CDR1 is WNHNN and CDR2 is SYGVQD in the germline V gene (reference sequence). CDR3 residues: CASSDWTGTEAFF. The CDR3 DNA is TGCGCCAGCAGTGATTGGACAGGCACTGAAGCTTTCTTT.

This sequence joins TRBV5-4 and TRBJ2-5; TRBD2 matches 12 bases. The CDR3 consists of 15 residues. The germline CDR1 and CDR2 sequences are SGHNT and YYREEE (reference sequence). V lost 5 bases and J lost 5; bases outside the gene matches: 7. The CDR3 here is CASRRTSGDWETQYF. The CDR3 bases are TGTGCCAGCAGGAGGACTAGCGGGGATTGGGAGACCCAGTACTTC.

The CDR3 coding sequence is TGTGCCAGCAGTAACAGGGGGCGTGTCACTGAAGCTTTCTTT. Translating it yields CASSNRGRVTEAFF. This chain uses TRBV7-3 with TRBJ1-1, with 9 bases fitting TRBD1. In germline, CDR1 is SGHTA, CDR2 FQGTGA. V was pared by 6 bases and J by 4 bases, with 6 bases of the junction left unmatched. CDR3 length equals 14 residues.

The rearrangement links TRBV25-1 to TRBJ1-2, with a possible D match to TRBD1 (6 bases). This CDR3 contains 14 residues. Trimming pared 4 bases from V and 6 bases from J, leaving 15 bases between. The germline V gene encodes CDR1 MGHDK and CDR2 SYGVNS. The CDR3 bases are TGTGCCAGCAGTGGGACCTGGGGGGGCGATGGCTACACCTTC. Protein sequence: CASSGTWGGDGYTF.

The rearrangement links TRBV9 to TRBJ1-2; 7 bases map to TRBD1. CDR3 length equals 14 residues. The J segment lost 6 bases and the V segment lost 4 bases, leaving 9 bases of the junction unmatched. CDR1 and CDR2 from the germline V gene are SGDLS and YYNGEE. Here the CDR3 reads CASSLGARGDGYTF. CDR3 bases: TGTGCCAGCAGCCTCGGGGCCAGGGGGGATGGCTACACCTTC. The full variable domain, completed using reference TRBV9 and TRBJ1-2, is DSGVTQTPKHLITATGQRVTLRCSPRSGDLSVYWYQQSLDQGLQFLIQYYNGEERAKGNILERFSAQQFPDLHSELNLSSLELGDSALYFCASSLGARGDGYTFGSGTRLTVV.

The chain links TRBV3-1 (or the pseudogene TRBV3-2) to TRBJ2-1; 12 bases map to TRBD2. Germline V lookup: CDR1 LGHDT, CDR2 YNNKEL (reference sequence). Losses at the gene ends were 4 bases for V and 4 bases for J; bases not matched to a gene: 2. The CDR3 has 15 amino acids. For the CDR3, the DNA is TGTGCCAGCAGCCGGACTAGCGGGGCTTACAATGAGCAGTTCTTC. Its translation: CASSRTSGAYNEQFF.

The chain carries TRBV25-1 and TRBJ2-2, with a weak D call TRBD1 (5 bases). The CDR3 totals 14 residues. The germline V and J ends were trimmed by 3 bases and 0 bases, with 5 bases remaining between them. Germline loops: CDR1 MGHDK, CDR2 SYGVNS. CDR3 loop: CASSDRANTGELFF. The CDR3 coding sequence is TGTGCCAGCAGTGACAGGGCGAACACCGGGGAGCTGTTTTTT.

J is TRBJ2-7 and V is TRBV11-2; 9 nucleotides line up with TRBD1. The CDR3 runs to 16 residues. V trimming: 0 bases; J trimming: 5 bases; junction bases outside the gene matches: 8. CDR1 is SGHAT, CDR2 FQNNGV, per germline. The CDR3 bases are TGTGCCAGCAGCTTAGATTTTGGACAGGGGTGGAACGAGCAGTACTTC. Protein product: CASSLDFGQGWNEQYF.

This clone was observed once. The gene calls are TRBV11-1 and TRBJ2-1; 10 bases align to TRBD1. This CDR3 comprises 15 residues. Trimming removed 8 bases from V and 7 bases from J; junction bases left unmatched: 11. CDR1 is SGHAT and CDR2 is FQDESV in the germline V gene (reference sequence). The CDR3 loop is CASGPLGQGWNEQFF. CDR3 nucleotides: TGTGCCAGCGGTCCGCTGGGACAGGGGTGGAATGAGCAGTTCTTC.

The table lists this clone with a count of one. In DNA, the CDR3 is TGTGCCAGCAGTCCAGCAGGGGTAGATAATGAAAAACTGTTTTTT. Translated: CASSPAGVDNEKLFF. V and J are TRBV2 and TRBJ1-4; perhaps TRBD1 as D (6 bases). V was shortened by 5 bases and J by 4 bases, with 14 bases between the two germline ends. The CDR3 runs 15 residues. Looked up from germline, CDR1 is SNHLY and CDR2 is FYNNEI.

The gene calls are TRBV9 and TRBJ2-1; D is possibly TRBD2 (5 bases). Trimming stripped 4 bases from V and 9 bases from J, with 14 bases between. There are 13 residues in the CDR3. Germline V CDR1 and CDR2: SGDLS, YYNGEE. The CDR3 protein is CASSSTRGSEQFF. The CDR3 DNA follows: TGTGCCAGCAGCTCTACCCGTGGGAGTGAGCAGTTCTTC.

The chain is built from TRBV20-1 and TRBJ2-1; D possibly corresponds to TRBD1 (7 bases). V lost 3 bases and J lost 7, with 28 bases in between. CDR3 length equals 18 residues. The germline V gene encodes CDR1 DFQATT and CDR2 SNEGSKA (reference sequence). The CDR3 nucleotides read TGCAGTGCTAGTGGCCAGGGGGGAATGAAGCAACAGTCAAATGAGCAGTTCTTC. It yields the protein CSASGQGGMKQQSNEQFF.

The chain couples TRBV5-1 to TRBJ2-1; TRBD1 aligns across 8 bases. J was trimmed by 3 bases and V by 4 bases; bases with no gene match: 9. Germline V gene lookup returns CDR1 SGHRS and CDR2 YFSETQ. The CDR3 has 16 amino acids. CDR3 amino acids: CASSPAGTGNYNEQFF. The CDR3 DNA is TGCGCCAGCAGCCCCGCGGGGACAGGAAACTACAATGAGCAGTTCTTC. The full variable domain, its missing parts supplied by reference TRBV5-1 and TRBJ2-1, is KAGVTQTPRYLIKTRGQQVTLSCSPISGHRSVSWYQQTPGQGLQFLFEYFSETQRNKGNFPGRFSGRQFSNSRSEMNVSTLELGDSALYLCASSPAGTGNYNEQFFGPGTRLTVL.

The chain carries TRBV5-8 and TRBJ2-3; 11 nucleotides align to TRBD2. Germline trimming cut 0 bases from V and 7 bases from J; bases unmatched to any gene: 16. Germline CDR1 SGHTS, CDR2 YDEGEE. The CDR3 extends over 19 amino acids. CDR3 nucleotide sequence: TGTGCCAGCAGCTTGGGAGGGACTAGCGGCCTCGCTGCGACGAATACGCAGTATTTT. It yields the protein CASSLGGTSGLAATNTQYF.

This clone has more than one count but fewer than ten. This chain connects TRBV6-1 to TRBJ2-2; D perhaps matches TRBD1 (6 bases). The CDR3 sequence is 14 residues long. V lost 2 bases and J lost 5, with 9 bases in between. The germline V gene encodes CDR1 MNHNS and CDR2 SASEGT. CDR3: CASSEQGRTGELFF. The CDR3 nucleotides are TGTGCCAGCAGTGAACAGGGGAGAACCGGGGAGCTGTTTTTT.

This clone was picked up a small number of times. The rearrangement links TRBV19 to TRBJ2-3; D is unclear. From germline, CDR1 is LNHDA and CDR2 SQIVND (reference sequence). This CDR3 region has 13 residues. V lost 3 bases and J 4 bases, leaving 8 bases between the germline ends. CDR3: CASSIREADTQYF. Written as DNA, the CDR3 is TGTGCCAGTAGTATTCGCGAAGCAGATACGCAGTATTTT. The complete variable domain, with remaining parts taken from reference TRBV19 and TRBJ2-3, reads DGGITQSPKYLFRKEGQNVTLSCEQNLNHDAMYWYRQDPGQGLRLIYYSQIVNDFQKGDIAEGYSVSREKKESFPLTVTSAQKNPTAFYLCASSIREADTQYFGPGTRLTVL.

The chain uses TRBV7-2 and TRBJ2-1; 9 nucleotides agree with TRBD2. The CDR3 has 17 residues. CDR1 is SGHTA and CDR2 is FQGNSA in the germline V gene. The trim removed 0 bases at V and 10 bases at J, leaving 13 bases unmatched. DNA of the CDR3: TGTGCCAGCAGCTTAGCTAGCGGGAGACCAACCCAAGGGGAGCAGTTCTTC. Protein: CASSLASGRPTQGEQFF.

The rearrangement joins TRBV2 to TRBJ1-4; tentative D call: TRBD1 (6 bases). Germline V lookup: CDR1 SNHLY, CDR2 FYNNEI. V shed 8 bases and J shed 9 bases, with 10 bases lying between them. The CDR3 has 11 residues. The CDR3 sequence is CASRQDQKLFF. In nucleotides, the CDR3 is TGTGCCAGCCGACAGGATCAAAAACTGTTTTTT. The whole variable domain, filled in from reference TRBV2 and TRBJ1-4, reads EPEVTQTPSHQVTQMGQEVILRCVPISNHLYFYWYRQILGQKVEFLVSFYNNEISEKSEIFDDQFSVERPDGSNFTLKIRSTKLEDSAMYFCASRQDQKLFFGSGTQLSVL.

V and J are TRBV10-2 and TRBJ1-6; 7 nucleotides agree with TRBD1. J lost 5 bases, V lost 6 bases, and 4 bases had no gene match. In germline, CDR1 is WSHSY, CDR2 SAAADI. The CDR3 runs to 14 residues. In DNA, the CDR3 is TGCGCCAGCAGGCCTGGACAGGATAATTCACCCCTCCACTTT. This translates into CASRPGQDNSPLHF.

The J gene is TRBJ1-5, the V gene TRBV5-1, with D perhaps matching TRBD1 (6 bases). The CDR3 is 15 residues long. Trimming removed 2 bases at V and 2 bases at J, with 11 bases between. Germline V gives CDR1 SGHRS, CDR2 YFSETQ. The DNA for the CDR3 is TGCGCCAGCAGCTTACAGGGCGTAGGCAATCAGCCCCAGCATTTT. It specifies CASSLQGVGNQPQHF.

CDR3 DNA: TGTGCCAGCAGCTACGGACAGGGCAGTGAAAAACTGTTTTTT. Protein: CASSYGQGSEKLFF. The rearrangement links TRBV2 to TRBJ1-4; 8 bases are shared with TRBD1. CDR3 size: 14 residues. The trim removed 6 bases at V and 7 bases at J, leaving 7 bases unmatched. Germline V lookup: CDR1 SNHLY, CDR2 FYNNEI.

The rearrangement uses TRBV6-1 and TRBJ1-4, with D tentatively TRBD1 (6 bases). Germline values: CDR1 MNHNS, CDR2 SASEGT. Deletions cut 3 bases from V and 8 bases from J, with 16 bases between. The CDR3 extends over 15 amino acids. CDR3 coding DNA: TGTGCCAGCAGTGATATAGGCAGGGGCGAAGAAAAACTGTTTTTT. This encodes CASSDIGRGEEKLFF.

This sequence joins TRBV12-3 or TRBV12-4 and TRBJ2-2; D not certain. V shed 9 bases and J shed 1 base, with 9 bases lying between them. The length of the CDR3 is 13 residues. CDR3 region: CASERLNTGELFF. CDR3 DNA: TGTGCCAGTGAACGACTGAACACCGGGGAGCTGTTTTTT.

The chain links TRBV14 to TRBJ2-7; 15 bases line up with TRBD2. The V segment lost 4 bases and the J segment 0 bases; nucleotides outside the gene matches: 10. The CDR3 extends over 19 amino acids. CDR1 is SGHDN and CDR2 is FVKESK in the germline V gene. The CDR3 is CASSPLLGLAGGGSYEQYF. The CDR3 DNA reads TGTGCCAGCAGCCCTCTTTTGGGACTAGCGGGAGGTGGCTCCTACGAGCAGTACTTC.

A single count supports this clone. This sequence joins TRBV18 and TRBJ2-5; unclear D gene. The CDR3 loop spans 12 amino acids. Germline V gene sequence: CDR1 KGHSH, CDR2 LQKENI. Trimming shortened V by 6 bases and J by 4 bases, and 9 bases separated the two germline ends. As DNA, the CDR3 is TGTGCCAGCTCGCTTATCGGAGAGACCCAGTACTTC. Translating it yields CASSLIGETQYF.

J is TRBJ1-1 and V is TRBV7-3; TRBD1 matches at 9 bases. The length of the CDR3 is 15 residues. Germline assignment: CDR1 SGHTA and CDR2 FQGTGA. V trimming: 2 bases; J trimming: 6 bases; junction bases outside the gene matches: 7. The CDR3 bases are TGTGCCAGCAGCTTATATGGGGGGACAGGGCCTGAAGCTTTCTTT. Residues: CASSLYGGTGPEAFF.

The table lists this clone with a few counts. The rearrangement joins TRBV7-6 to TRBJ2-2; a possible D gene is TRBD2 (6 bases). V was pared by 5 bases and J by 3 bases, with 19 bases between. The CDR3 sequence is 17 residues long. From germline, CDR1 is SGHVS and CDR2 FNYEAQ. This CDR3 reads CASSPLSGGVHTGELFF. CDR3 in DNA: TGTGCCAGCAGCCCTCTCTCCGGCGGGGTCCACACCGGGGAGCTGTTTTTT.

The chain recombines TRBV5-1 with TRBJ2-2; D is unclear. Between the trimmed V and J ends, which lost 4 bases and 6 bases, there was a span of 10 bases. The V gene's germline CDR1 is SGHRS and CDR2 YFSETQ. The CDR3 spans 13 residues. CDR3 coding DNA: TGCGCCAGCAGCCTCGACGGGTCCGGGGAGCTGTTTTTT. It specifies CASSLDGSGELFF. Using reference TRBV5-1 and TRBJ2-2 for the parts outside the CDR3, the full variable domain is KAGVTQTPRYLIKTRGQQVTLSCSPISGHRSVSWYQQTPGQGLQFLFEYFSETQRNKGNFPGRFSGRQFSNSRSEMNVSTLELGDSALYLCASSLDGSGELFFGEGSRLTVL.

The J gene is TRBJ2-5, the V gene TRBV5-1; 7 bases agree with TRBD2. V was clipped by 2 bases and J by 4 bases; unmatched bases: 8. Germline CDR1 reads SGHRS; CDR2 reads YFSETQ. The CDR3 has 15 residues. DNA of the CDR3: TGCGCCAGCAGCTTACAGCGGGATTTGGGAGAGACCCAGTACTTC. This sequence encodes CASSLQRDLGETQYF.